Below are 23 T cell receptor beta chains sequenced from a single sample in a study of blood T cell repertoires in COVID-19. Here immunoSEQ multiplex PCR was the method, and the copy in TCRdb shows in-frame clones only, minus some. The sample contains 150,000 to 200,000 clones, over 75% of which appear only once. The specimen was peripheral blood. The receptors originated from an elderly man with COVID-19, enrolled during active disease.

The rearrangement links TRBV25-1 to TRBJ2-5; maybe TRBD2 (6 bases). V dropped 2 bases and J dropped 1 base, with 14 bases sitting between them. Germline V CDR1 and CDR2: MGHDK, SYGVNS. The CDR3 is 16 amino acids. For the CDR3, the DNA is TGTGCCAGCAGTGAAGGAGGGGTGGGGATCCAAGAGACCCAGTACTTC. Residues: CASSEGGVGIQETQYF.

This rearrangement joins TRBV7-2 to TRBJ1-2; 8 nucleotides agree with TRBD1. V shed 5 bases and J 8 bases; nucleotides not matched to a gene: 13. Germline V gene data show CDR1 as SGHTA and CDR2 as FQGNSA. This CDR3 has 15 amino acids. The CDR3 protein is CASSPPTGDSKGYTF. The DNA for the CDR3 is TGTGCCAGCAGCCCGCCGACAGGGGATTCGAAAGGCTACACCTTC. The full variable domain, rest sourced from reference TRBV7-2 and TRBJ1-2, is GAGVSQSPSNKVTEKGKDVELRCDPISGHTALYWYRQSLGQGLEFLIYFQGNSAPDKSGLPSDRFSAERTGGSVSTLTIQRTQQEDSAVYLCASSPPTGDSKGYTFGSGTRLTVV.

The chain links TRBV4-1 to TRBJ1-3; D is ambiguous. This CDR3 is 15 amino acids long. CDR1 is MGHRA, CDR2 YSYEKL, per germline. V lost 0 bases and J lost 2, with 8 bases in between. This chain's CDR3 is CASSQDSFAGNTIYF. As DNA, the CDR3 is TGCGCCAGCAGCCAAGATTCTTTTGCTGGAAACACCATATATTTT.

This chain uses TRBV9 with TRBJ1-1; unclear D gene. With 4 bases removed from V and 4 bases from J, the gap between germline ends came to 17 bases. This CDR3 is built from 15 residues. The germline V gene encodes CDR1 SGDLS and CDR2 YYNGEE. The CDR3 loop reads CASSPSMWAPTEAFF. For the CDR3, the DNA is TGTGCCAGCAGCCCATCGATGTGGGCCCCCACTGAAGCTTTCTTT.

Here the CDR3 reads CSARDRVADTQYF. DNA of the CDR3: TGCAGCGCCCGGGACAGGGTCGCAGATACGCAGTATTTT. The rearrangement joins TRBV29-1 to TRBJ2-3, with TRBD1 matching over 9 bases. The germline CDR1 and CDR2 sequences are SQVTM and ANQGSEA. The CDR3 runs 13 residues. Trimming took 7 bases from V and 4 from J; bases not matched to a gene: 6.

V gene TRBV18 combines with J gene TRBJ2-1; D may be TRBD1 (5 bases). The CDR3 is made up of 12 amino acids. V shed 4 bases and J shed 9 bases, with 10 bases lying between them. Germline V gene data show CDR1 as KGHSH and CDR2 as LQKENI. CDR3 bases: TGTGCCAGCTCACTGACAGAAACTGAGCAGTTCTTC. Amino acid sequence: CASSLTETEQFF.

The chain employs TRBV11-3 and TRBJ2-3, with 8 bases identical to TRBD2. The CDR3 is 16 residues long. Germline V gene sequence: CDR1 SGHNT, CDR2 YENEEA. The ends lost 2 bases at V and 2 bases at J; junction bases unmatched: 6. CDR3 protein: CASSLRAGGFTDTQYF. CDR3 in DNA: TGTGCCAGCAGCTTAAGGGCGGGGGGATTCACAGATACGCAGTATTTT.

The chain is built from TRBV6-5 and TRBJ1-6; TRBD1 matches at 8 bases. CDR1 MNHEY and CDR2 SVGAGI come from the germline V gene. The CDR3 is 15 residues long. Trimming cost V 0 bases and J 9 bases; bases outside gene matches: 4. The CDR3 spells CASSYSTGVGSPLHF. In nucleotides, the CDR3 is TGTGCCAGCAGTTACTCGACAGGGGTGGGTTCACCCCTCCACTTT.

The V and J genes are TRBV5-1 and TRBJ2-5, with 7 bases that match TRBD2. Germline-derived CDR1 and CDR2 are SGHRS and YFSETQ. J gave up 2 bases and V 0 bases, and 4 bases lay outside the gene matches. This CDR3 comprises 15 residues. The chain's CDR3 is CASSLGGTTQETQYF. CDR3 nucleotide sequence: TGCGCCAGCAGCTTGGGAGGGACTACGCAAGAGACCCAGTACTTC.

This rearrangement joins TRBV7-9 to TRBJ2-1, with a possible D match to TRBD1 (6 bases). The CDR3 contains 13 residues. The germline V and J ends were trimmed by 0 bases and 8 bases, with 8 bases remaining between them. Germline loops: CDR1 SEHNR, CDR2 FQNEAQ (reference sequence). The CDR3 coding sequence is TGTGCCAGCAGCTTAGCCCCAGGGGATGAGCAGTTCTTC. The encoded protein is CASSLAPGDEQFF. Using reference TRBV7-9 and TRBJ2-1 for the parts outside the CDR3, the full variable domain is DTGVSQNPRHKITKRGQNVTFRCDPISEHNRLYWYRQTLGQGPEFLTYFQNEAQLEKSRLLSDRFSAERPKGSFSTLEIQRTEQGDSAMYLCASSLAPGDEQFFGPGTRLTVL.

The CDR3 region is CASSPWTGPVNTEAFF. The CDR3 DNA is TGTGCCAGCTCACCCTGGACAGGGCCTGTGAACACTGAAGCTTTCTTT. This sequence joins TRBV18 and TRBJ1-1, with 8 bases matching TRBD1. Looked up from germline, CDR1 is KGHSH and CDR2 is LQKENI. J gave up 0 bases and V 3 bases, and 6 bases lay outside the gene matches. The CDR3 sequence is 16 residues long.

This chain joins TRBV6-5 and TRBJ1-4; 7 bases fit TRBD1. J lost 2 bases, V lost 5 bases, and 5 bases had no gene match. Germline V lookup: CDR1 MNHEY, CDR2 SVGAGI. The CDR3 spans 15 residues. The CDR3 DNA follows: TGTGCCAGCAGTAAGACAGGGCGGACTAATGAAAAACTGTTTTTT. Its translation: CASSKTGRTNEKLFF.

The CDR3 is CASSPDRGNTIYF. For the CDR3, the DNA is TGTGCCAGCAGCCCTGACAGGGGGAACACCATATATTTT. The chain has TRBV4-2 and TRBJ1-3; TRBD1 matches 9 bases. V gave up 4 bases and J gave up 7 bases; unmatched junction bases: 2. The germline gives CDR1 LGHNA, CDR2 YNFKEQ. The CDR3 runs 13 residues.

This chain joins TRBV5-1 and TRBJ1-5; D possibly corresponds to TRBD1 (6 bases). The V and J ends lost 0 bases and 3 bases respectively, with 13 bases between them. The CDR3 length is 16 residues. Looked up from germline, CDR1 is SGHRS and CDR2 is YFSETQ. CDR3 region: CASSLVGGRPNQPQHF. CDR3 in DNA: TGCGCCAGCAGCTTGGTGGGGGGGCGGCCCAATCAGCCCCAGCATTTT.

This chain links TRBV27 with TRBJ1-2; a possible D gene is TRBD1 (5 bases). V was cut by 7 bases and J by 2 bases, with 17 bases left in between. The CDR3 is made up of 15 amino acids. Germline CDR1 and CDR2: MNHEY and SMNVEV (reference sequence). The CDR3 DNA follows: TGTGCCAGCACTCTAATCGGAGGGGAGAACTATGGCTACACCTTC. Protein sequence: CASTLIGGENYGYTF.

This clone was observed at least ten times. The rearrangement links TRBV10-1 to TRBJ2-7; 9 bases are shared with TRBD1. CDR1 WNHNN and CDR2 SYGVQD come from the germline V gene (reference sequence). This CDR3 has 14 amino acids. V gave up 4 bases and J gave up 1 base; unmatched junction bases: 2. The CDR3 reads CASSAGTGSYEQYF. The CDR3 DNA is TGCGCCAGCAGTGCCGGGACAGGGTCCTACGAGCAGTACTTC.

The chain joins TRBV5-1 to TRBJ1-4, with D unclear. The germline V and J ends were trimmed by 3 bases and 0 bases, with 9 bases remaining between them. CDR3 length: 15 amino acids. Germline loops: CDR1 SGHRS, CDR2 YFSETQ. CDR3 sequence reads: CASSSSSATNEKLFF. The CDR3 DNA reads as TGCGCCAGCAGCTCTTCGTCAGCAACTAATGAAAAACTGTTTTTT.

The rearrangement links TRBV2 to TRBJ1-5, with TRBD1 matching over 12 bases. With 6 bases clipped from V and 6 bases from J, the junction kept 3 bases outside the gene matches. The CDR3 length is 14 residues. Germline CDR1 is SNHLY and CDR2 is FYNNEI. The CDR3 nucleotides are TGTGCCAGCAGGGGGACAGGGGGCGGTCAGCCCCAGCATTTT. Its translation: CASRGTGGGQPQHF.

The chain employs TRBV6-6 and TRBJ1-5; D is perhaps TRBD1 (6 bases). The CDR3 has 15 residues. The V gene's germline CDR1 is MNHNY and CDR2 SVGAGI (reference sequence). V gave up 6 bases and J gave up 0 bases, with 12 bases separating them. The CDR3 is CASSRQAYSNQPQHF. The CDR3 DNA reads TGTGCCAGCAGCCGACAGGCTTATAGCAATCAGCCCCAGCATTTT.

The chain is built from TRBV11-2 and TRBJ1-1; TRBD1 might be the D (6 bases). This CDR3 region has 14 residues. Germline V lookup: CDR1 SGHAT, CDR2 FQNNGV. With 4 bases removed from V and 5 bases from J, the gap between germline ends came to 14 bases. CDR3 in amino acids: CASSSQGIGTEAFF. Here the CDR3 DNA reads TGTGCCAGCAGCTCCCAGGGGATTGGGACTGAAGCTTTCTTT.

The J gene is TRBJ1-2, the V gene TRBV18; D perhaps matches TRBD1 (5 bases). This CDR3 contains 13 residues. Germline V CDR1 and CDR2: KGHSH, LQKENI. Trimming took off 3 bases at V and 6 bases at J, with 11 bases between the two ends. CDR3 nucleotides: TGTGCCAGCTCACCCCAGGGATATAATGGCTACACCTTC. It is translated as CASSPQGYNGYTF.

Only one count was recorded for this clone. The chain has TRBV7-9 and TRBJ2-2; TRBD1 might be the D (6 bases). The CDR3 sequence is 13 residues long. Germline V gives CDR1 SEHNR, CDR2 FQNEAQ (reference sequence). V gave up 4 bases and J gave up 6 bases, with 9 bases separating them. This CDR3 is CASSSYRAGELFF. DNA of the CDR3: TGTGCCAGCAGCTCATACAGGGCCGGGGAGCTGTTTTTT.

The rearrangement links TRBV5-1 to TRBJ2-3; 8 nucleotides align to TRBD2. The CDR3 loop spans 17 amino acids. Germline V gene lookup returns CDR1 SGHRS and CDR2 YFSETQ. Unmatched junction bases numbered 16, after V lost 5 bases and J lost 5 bases. The CDR3 sequence: CASSLEVGAGGQDTQYF. In DNA, the CDR3 is TGCGCCAGCAGTCTGGAGGTTGGTGCGGGGGGACAAGATACGCAGTATTTT.